The subject of this entry is one TCR beta chain. The target of this receptor is not known. There are no base qualities to consult, and no much larger clone falls within one base. Receptor libraries were prepared by the immunoSEQ multiplex PCR assay. Adaptive Biotechnologies handled the TCRB amplification, library preparation, sequencing and preliminary bioinformatics at Survey level resolution. TCRB sequencing used multiplex PCR amplification of genomic DNA from sorted cTfh populations. In the original analysis: Clonality was calculated in R as 1 minus normalized Shannon entropy, and the Gini index was computed with the R package ineq. Overlap score was the summed counts of shared sequences divided by total counts of all sequences in both compared samples. Shared-clonotype significance used Fisher's exact test assuming a theoretical repertoire of 10^7 TCRB sequences. As stored in TCRdb, this immuneACCESS dataset retains in-frame rearrangements with V and J assigned. A fraction of the clones does not appear; measured against another copy, unresolved V genes explain less than half of the discrepancy, and the remainder lacks a known reason. V, J and clone size reflect that table, while D and trimming were determined from the DNA. Within this sample are some 10,000 clones, with 82% of them counted one time only. The ten biggest clones cover 1.5% of the sample.

The data stem from a study of follicular helper T cells after annual influenza vaccination (dated by TCRdb to about 2017). Regarding the complete study: After each seasonal influenza vaccination, blood was collected on days 0, 7 and 28. Some subjects were followed across successive annual vaccinations spanning the 2013-2014, 2014-2015 and 2015-2016 seasons to study recall of cTfh clones. One week after vaccination, a second recruited cohort of 12 subjects (Table S1) displayed a similar ICOS+CD38+ cTfh response. Six subjects had multi-year samples: four covered two vaccination seasons and two covered three seasons. The 2015 samples were processed right after collection, while the 2013-2014 samples were cryopreserved.

Sample time point, as interpreted from the label and publication: 2015-2016 season, pre-vaccination. TCRB sequencing was used to follow sorted CD4 subsets from the blood of adults before and after they were given the seasonal inactivated influenza vaccine (Fluvarix). Subjects were considered eligible if community-dwelling and if influenza vaccine had not been received in the prior 6 months. Exclusions included influenza vaccine contraindications, substance abuse, HIV/AIDS, active malignancy, immunomodulatory medication and active illness such as respiratory infection. At each time point, somewhere between about 35 and 100 mL of blood was taken. Non-naive CD4+CXCR5+PD-1+ cells were defined as circulating Tfh and were sorted into two fractions, ICOS+CD38+ and ICOS-CD38-. Ficoll-Paque PLUS or SepMate separation was used to isolate PBMC. Cell subsets were sorted from PBMC on a BD FACS Aria before DNA extraction.

The CDR3 goes from the cysteine to the phenylalanine over 14 residues. The retained sequence is limited to the CDR3, 42 bases, with the frame set at the first base. Trimming takes 2 bases from V and 5 bases from J, and the germline ends sit 12 bases apart. The germline V gene sets CDR1 to MDHEN and CDR2 to SYDVKM. The paper's findings and limits, for the study overall: ICOS+CD38+ cTfh clonality correlated with the frequency of that population, and its change correlated with the change in circulating plasmablast frequency. Productive TCRB sequences were recovered from only roughly 10-22% of analyzed cells, so rare clonotypes could not be sampled. With successive annual vaccinations, a recurrent oligoclonal ICOS+CD38+ cTfh response was recalled, and this response contained tetramer and AIM influenza-specific clonotypes. Day 7 ICOS+CD38+ clones were most often found later in ICOS-CD38- cTfh, suggesting that subset may serve as a memory reservoir.

This chain is built from TRBV28 and TRBJ1-2, with TRBD1 as a weak D call on 5 bases. The clonotype comes from an adult who received the influenza vaccine. The sample in question was CXCR5+ CD38- circulating T follicular helper cells from blood, obtained on the day of influenza vaccination. The cell subset or site label for this specimen denotes: circulating Tfh, non-naive CD4+CXCR5+PD-1+ (ICOS+CD38+ or ICOS-CD38-). The DNA sequence follows: TGTGCCAGCAGTTTAGTCCAGGGAGGGTATGGCTACACCTTC. It translates as CASSLVQGGYGYTF.